Given below is one T cell receptor (beta chain) in context. Its binding antigen is unknown. No quality values exist for individual bases; no much larger clone is one base distant. The sample belongs to a study of PD-L1 blockade in urothelial cancer (dated by TCRdb to 2015 to 2018). A note on the overall study: All patients started therapy in about 2014 and received atezolizumab 1,200 mg intravenously every 3 weeks. Blood samples were analyzed 3 weeks after the start of treatment (second dose) and 6 weeks after the start of treatment. Blood samples yielded a median of roughly 140,000 T cells and approximately 83,000 unique TCRs, with median clonality 0.080. Durable clinical benefit was achieved by nine patients but not by the remaining 20. Pretreatment blood TCR-seq was available for about 30 patients, at least one posttreatment blood collection was obtained for around 25 patients, and tumor TCR-seq was available for around 25 patients. Durable clinical benefit was defined as a progression-free survival longer than 6 months, and TCR features were additionally tested against progression-free survival and overall survival. The study, an exploratory multi-omic analysis, examined somatic, immune and clinical correlates of response to PD-L1 blockade with atezolizumab in urothelial cancer. Patients had an ECOG performance status of 0 or 1 and had received between 0 and 3 prior chemotherapy regimens. About 90% of the roughly 30 patients were identified as males with urothelial cancer of bladder origin, and a prior smoking history was reported by 18 of 29 patients. In the same patients who had TCR sequencing, pretreatment tumors also underwent whole exome sequencing and RNA sequencing. TCR sequencing covered pretreatment tumor samples and matched, serially collected peripheral blood taken before and after atezolizumab treatment. Study-wide conclusions, independent of this receptor: Because of the small sample size (n ≈ 31) and the many exploratory analyses performed, the results are intended to be regarded as hypothesis-generating. A pretreatment peripheral blood TCR clonality below the median was linked to improved progression-free and overall survival. Among patients with durable benefit, tumor-associated TCR clones showed greater expansion in peripheral blood 3 weeks after treatment started (n ≈ 21, p = 0.022).

V and J are truncated by 2 bases and 2 bases respectively, leaving an intervening sequence of 8 bases. According to the germline V gene (reference sequence), CDR1 reads LNHDA and CDR2 reads SQIVND. The CDR3 numbers 14 residues from cysteine through phenylalanine. Only the CDR3 DNA is retained, 42 bases long and in frame from the first base. Synthetic TCR analog templates were spiked into each PCR to estimate absolute template abundance from read counts. TCRbeta CDR3 regions were amplified from genomic DNA with bias-controlled V and J gene primers using the immunoSEQ assay. Sequencing of rearranged TCRbeta segments was done at approximately 20X coverage. Regarding the original processing steps: Sequencing errors were corrected by clustering, and CDR3s were annotated against IMGT so that V, D and J genes could be assigned. Downstream analyses used only productive TCRbeta rearrangements, leaving out any out-of-frame or stop-codon sequences. Clonality was calculated as one minus the Shannon entropy normalized by the log of the number of unique productive sequences. Clones differing between time points or between blood and tumor were identified by Fisher's exact test with Benjamini-Hochberg correction at adjusted p below 0.01. Held by TCRdb, this immuneACCESS table contains in-frame sequences only and omits some clones. Under half of the omission traces to an unresolved V gene where checked; the cause of the rest is unknown. The V and J calls and clone size were taken over from that table, and D and trimming were inferred from the DNA. The sample table contains approximately 65,000 clones; only one count was recorded for roughly nine tenths of them. The ten largest clones add up to 3.4% of the sample.

The cohort included 29 patients with locally advanced or metastatic urothelial carcinoma who were treated at Memorial Sloan Kettering on a trial protocol. Peripheral blood mononuclear cells were collected from each patient pretreatment and during treatment, giving between 1 and 8 total time points per patient. The Qiagen DNeasy Blood extraction kit was used to purify genomic DNA from total PBMCs and tumor samples. PBMCs were collected pretreatment and during treatment, and were isolated and stored as previously described. The sequences come from PBMCs, collected around atezolizumab (anti-PD-L1) treatment. This chain joins TRBV19 to TRBJ2-3; TRBD2 is a possible D gene, resting on 6 matching bases. This clonotype was obtained from a man aged 55 to 70 with urothelial cancer. The encoded CDR3 is CASSITRDTDTQYF. The DNA sequence is as follows: TGTGCCAGTAGTATAACGCGGGACACAGATACGCAGTATTTT.